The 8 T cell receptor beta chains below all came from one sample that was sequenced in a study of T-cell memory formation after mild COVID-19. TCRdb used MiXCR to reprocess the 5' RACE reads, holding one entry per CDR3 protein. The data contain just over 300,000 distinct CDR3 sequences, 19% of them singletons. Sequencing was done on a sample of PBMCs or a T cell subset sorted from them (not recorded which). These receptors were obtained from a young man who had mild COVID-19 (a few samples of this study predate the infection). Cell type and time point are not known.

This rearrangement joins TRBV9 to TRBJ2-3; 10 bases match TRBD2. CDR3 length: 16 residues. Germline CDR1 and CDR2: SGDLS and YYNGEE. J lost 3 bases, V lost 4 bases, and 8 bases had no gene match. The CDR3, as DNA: TGTGCCAGCAGCCTCACTAGCGGGGCAGTTACAGATACGCAGTATTTT. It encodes CASSLTSGAVTDTQYF.

Here the CDR3 reads CSASPPGGAGLFF. The CDR3 DNA is TGCAGTGCTAGTCCCCCGGGGGGCGCAGGGCTGTTTTTT. The gene calls are TRBV20-1 and TRBJ2-2; tentatively, D is TRBD2 (7 bases). Germline CDR1 and CDR2: DFQATT and SNEGSKA (reference sequence). This CDR3 spans 13 amino acids. Trimming pared 3 bases from V and 13 bases from J, leaving 18 bases between.

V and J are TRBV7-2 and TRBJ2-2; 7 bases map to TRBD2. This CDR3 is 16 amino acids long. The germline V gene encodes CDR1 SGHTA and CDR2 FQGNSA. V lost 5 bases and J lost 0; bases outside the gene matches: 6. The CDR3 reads CASSRGRGANTGELFF. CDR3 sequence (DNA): TGTGCCAGCAGCCGTGGACGGGGGGCGAACACCGGGGAGCTGTTTTTT. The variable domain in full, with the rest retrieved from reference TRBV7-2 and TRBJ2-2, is GAGVSQSPSNKVTEKGKDVELRCDPISGHTALYWYRQSLGQGLEFLIYFQGNSAPDKSGLPSDRFSAERTGGSVSTLTIQRTQQEDSAVYLCASSRGRGANTGELFFGEGSRLTVL.

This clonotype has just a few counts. The CDR3 coding sequence is TGTGCCAGCAGTTCACAGGGCGGCTACGAGCAGTACTTC. Translating it yields CASSSQGGYEQYF. This chain connects TRBV6-2 or TRBV6-3 to TRBJ2-7; weak D call: TRBD1 (6 bases). There are 13 residues in the CDR3. Germline V CDR1 and CDR2: MNHEY, SVGEGT. V lost 4 bases and J 3 bases, leaving 10 bases between the germline ends.

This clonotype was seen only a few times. In DNA form, the CDR3 reads TGTGCCAGCAGCGAGGGGGGACAGGGCGGCAATCAGCCCCAGCATTTT. Protein product: CASSEGGQGGNQPQHF. The rearrangement uses TRBV7-2 and TRBJ1-5; TRBD1 matches at 9 bases. The CDR3 extends over 16 amino acids. Germline-derived CDR1 and CDR2 are SGHTA and FQGNSA. The trim removed 5 bases at V and 2 bases at J, leaving 7 bases unmatched.

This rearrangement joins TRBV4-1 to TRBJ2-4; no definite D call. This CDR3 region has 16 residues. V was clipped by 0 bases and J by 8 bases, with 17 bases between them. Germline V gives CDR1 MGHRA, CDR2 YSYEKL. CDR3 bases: TGCGCCAGCAGCCAAGAAGACAATTTGCTAGGGCACATTCAGTACTTC. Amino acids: CASSQEDNLLGHIQYF.

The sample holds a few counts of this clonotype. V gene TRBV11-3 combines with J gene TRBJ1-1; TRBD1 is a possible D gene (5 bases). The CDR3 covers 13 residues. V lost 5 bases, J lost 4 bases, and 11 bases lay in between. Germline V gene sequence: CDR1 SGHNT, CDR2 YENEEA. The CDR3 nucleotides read TGTGCCAGCAGCCAGGGACCTGGCACTGAAGCTTTCTTT. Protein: CASSQGPGTEAFF.

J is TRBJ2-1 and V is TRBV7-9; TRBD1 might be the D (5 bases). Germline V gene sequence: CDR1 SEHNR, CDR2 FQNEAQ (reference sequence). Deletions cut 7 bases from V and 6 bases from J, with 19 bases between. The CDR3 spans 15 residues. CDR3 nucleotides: TGTGCCAGCACCAGAGAGACTGGGGCCTTCAATGAGCAGTTCTTC. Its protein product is CASTRETGAFNEQFF.